This T cell receptor beta chain was retrieved from a study of blood T cell repertoires in COVID-19. Study background: Sites across the United States, Italy and Spain contributed samples from acute and convalescent COVID-19. In each case, the material was cDNA or gDNA derived from T cells, B-cell-depleted T cells, or PBMCs.

Methods used by the authors: The authors estimated nucleated cell counts from reference gene primer amplification. The repertoire was sequenced with immunoSEQ multiplex PCR; TCRdb's copy has only in-frame clones and lacks some. The V and J calls and clone size come from that table; D and trimming were worked out from the DNA. The repertoire holds tens of thousands of clones, with around 84% as singletons. CDR1 SNHLY and CDR2 FYNNEI come from the germline V gene. This CDR3 has 14 amino acids. The V and J ends lost 4 bases and 2 bases, in that order; junction bases with no gene match: 4. The source is a man between 65 and 85 years old with active or convalescent COVID-19. The chain employs TRBV2 and TRBJ1-2, with TRBD1 matching over 7 bases. Input material: peripheral blood. DNA of the CDR3: TGTGCCAGCAGTGCGCTGACAGGGAACTATGGCTACACCTTC. Translating it yields CASSALTGNYGYTF. The full variable domain, its missing parts supplied by reference TRBV2 and TRBJ1-2, is EPEVTQTPSHQVTQMGQEVILRCVPISNHLYFYWYRQILGQKVEFLVSFYNNEISEKSEIFDDQFSVERPDGSNFTLKIRSTKLEDSAMYFCASSALTGNYGYTFGSGTRLTVV.